The next 10 T cell receptor beta chains were all read from a single sample in a study of radiation and T cells in renal cell carcinoma. Clones were read by immunoSEQ multiplex PCR, and TCRdb kept only the in-frame ones, dropping some. The sample includes 70,000 to 100,000 clones, approximately 83% seen only once; the top ten take roughly 7%. Time point here: baseline pretreatment blood. Treatment here: 15 Gy SBRT to primary tumor, nephrectomy 4 weeks later. Sequencing was performed on blood, taken from a patient whose treatment included radiotherapy and nephrectomy. These receptors all stem from a man in his 60s with renal cell carcinoma.

To note about this clone: Different DNA sequences within this sample yield the same CDR3. V is TRBV7-3 and J is TRBJ1-1, with a possible D match to TRBD1 (5 bases). The CDR3 is 13 residues long. V gave up 4 bases and J gave up 2 bases, with 8 bases separating them. Germline-derived CDR1 and CDR2 are SGHTA and FQGTGA. The CDR3 loop reads CASSSQGNTEAFF. DNA of the CDR3: TGTGCCAGCAGCTCCCAGGGTAACACTGAAGCTTTCTTT.

The V call is TRBV28, the J call TRBJ2-7; TRBD2 might be the D (6 bases). The germline V and J ends were trimmed by 8 bases and 4 bases, with 9 bases remaining between them. The CDR3 sequence is 11 residues long. CDR1 and CDR2 (germline): MDHEN, SYDVKM. The CDR3 sequence is CASGGRYEQYF. CDR3 sequence (DNA): TGTGCCAGCGGGGGGAGGTACGAGCAGTACTTC.

The chain joins TRBV11-2 to TRBJ2-7, with a possible D match to TRBD1 (5 bases). Germline CDR1 and CDR2: SGHAT and FQNNGV. Trimming removed 0 bases at V and 0 bases at J, with 9 bases between. This CDR3 is built from 15 residues. Here the CDR3 reads CASSLEQGNSYEQYF. For the CDR3, the DNA is TGTGCCAGCAGCTTAGAGCAGGGTAACTCCTACGAGCAGTACTTC.

This rearrangement joins TRBV4-1 to TRBJ2-3; D gene uncertain. This CDR3 contains 15 residues. CDR1 MGHRA and CDR2 YSYEKL come from the germline V gene. Trimming left V 1 base short and J 0 bases short, with 8 bases between. The CDR3 is CASSQAFSSTDTQYF. Here the CDR3 DNA reads TGCGCCAGCAGCCAAGCGTTCTCTAGCACAGATACGCAGTATTTT.

The chain couples TRBV11-2 to TRBJ2-2; TRBD2 matches 10 bases. V was pared by 2 bases and J by 6 bases, with 9 bases of the junction left unmatched. Germline V gene lookup returns CDR1 SGHAT and CDR2 FQNNGV. The CDR3 is made up of 17 amino acids. CDR3 DNA: TGTGCCAGCAGCTTAAATCGGCTAGCGGGAGACGCCGGGGAGCTGTTTTTT. Translating gives CASSLNRLAGDAGELFF. Together with reference TRBV11-2 and TRBJ2-2, the CDR3 gives the full variable domain: EAGVAQSPRYKIIEKRQSVAFWCNPISGHATLYWYQQILGQGPKLLIQFQNNGVVDDSQLPKDRFSAERLKGVDSTLKIQPAKLEDSAVYLCASSLNRLAGDAGELFFGEGSRLTVL.

V and J are TRBV6-1 and TRBJ2-7; D not resolved. V dropped 8 bases and J dropped 0 bases, with 17 bases sitting between them. The CDR3 consists of 15 residues. In germline, CDR1 is MNHNS, CDR2 SASEGT. In DNA, the CDR3 is TGTGCCAGCTCCCAATCGACCATCAGCTCCTACGAGCAGTACTTC. It translates to CASSQSTISSYEQYF.

The rearrangement uses TRBV11-2 and TRBJ2-1, with 13 positions matching TRBD2. This CDR3 has 16 amino acids. CDR1 is SGHAT, CDR2 FQNNGV, per germline. The junction had 9 bases not matched to a gene; V was cut back by 7 bases and J by 6 bases. The CDR3 DNA reads as TGTGCCAGCATCCCTAGGGGACTAGCGGGGCCCAATGAGCAGTTCTTC. It yields the protein CASIPRGLAGPNEQFF.

This chain uses TRBV15 with TRBJ2-7; D is undetermined. The CDR3 length is 13 residues. Germline-derived CDR1 and CDR2 are LNHNV and YYDKDF (reference sequence). Trimming left V 3 bases short and J 4 bases short, with 10 bases between. The CDR3 loop is CATSSVLLYEQYF. Here the CDR3 DNA reads TGTGCCACCAGCAGCGTACTATTGTACGAGCAGTACTTC.

This clone occurred once. The rearrangement links TRBV5-1 to TRBJ2-3; D is possibly TRBD2 (5 bases). V lost 1 base, J lost 0 bases, and 15 bases lay in between. CDR1 and CDR2 (germline): SGHRS, YFSETQ. The CDR3 contains 17 residues. CDR3 bases: TGCGCCAGCAGCTTGAGCCCCTCAGCGGTTAGCACAGATACGCAGTATTTT. It translates to CASSLSPSAVSTDTQYF.

The chain combines TRBV5-1 with TRBJ2-7; D unclear. Per germline, CDR1 SGHRS and CDR2 YFSETQ. With 3 bases removed from V and 0 bases from J, the gap between germline ends came to 4 bases. The CDR3 length is 12 residues. Written as DNA, the CDR3 is TGCGCCAGCAGCTCGGACTCCTACGAGCAGTACTTC. Amino acid sequence: CASSSDSYEQYF.